The entry that follows covers one T cell receptor beta chain sequence. Its matching antigen is unknown. Profiling relied on immunoSEQ multiplex PCR, and the TCRdb table lists in-frame clones only, not all of them. The sample data list around 150,000 clones. The record originates from a study of T cell responses to AZD1222 COVID-19 vaccine. Study results and caveats: Spike-specific TCR breadth and depth grew following two AZD1222 doses. Donors skewed white British and female; clonal diversity was possibly underestimated.

The CDR3 is made up of 15 amino acids. V was pared by 6 bases and J by 9 bases, with 16 bases of the junction left unmatched. Germline CDR1 reads MNHEY; CDR2 reads SVGAGI. The sequenced sample consisted of peripheral blood. The TCR originated in an adult in good health. The V gene is TRBV6-5, the J gene TRBJ2-5; 7 nucleotides match TRBD1. In DNA, the CDR3 is TGTGCCAGCAGGACGGGGACAGCGCCCTCGGTGGCCCAGTACTTC. It encodes CASRTGTAPSVAQYF.